This TCR beta chain is drawn from a study of blood T cell repertoires in COVID-19. The CDR3 spans 14 residues. The V gene's germline CDR1 is MDHEN and CDR2 SYDVKM. Unmatched junction bases numbered 11, after V lost 6 bases and J lost 7 bases. Repertoires were generated with immunoSEQ multiplex PCR, while TCRdb's copy carries only in-frame clones and drops some. In the table there are around 300,000 clones, 85% to 90% of which are singletons. The source is a human donor in a cohort sampled during active COVID-19. The sequencing input was peripheral blood. V and J are TRBV28 and TRBJ2-7, with TRBD2 matching over 8 bases. DNA of the CDR3: TGTGCCAGCAGCCCCCCCGCGGGAGGAAAAGAGCAGTACTTC. This sequence encodes CASSPPAGGKEQYF.